This entry concerns a single TCR beta chain. The CDR3 loop spans 14 amino acids. The V end was cut by 1 base, the J end by 3 bases, with 10 bases between. CDR1 LNHDA and CDR2 SQIVND come from the germline V gene (reference sequence). Profiling relied on immunoSEQ multiplex PCR, and the TCRdb table lists in-frame clones only, not all of them. The sample holds about 80,000 clones, around 84% seen once. These data originate in a study of radiotherapy plus CTLA-4 blockade in lung cancer. The sample consisted of peripheral blood, taken from a patient treated with radiotherapy plus ipilimumab. The rearrangement links TRBV19 to TRBJ2-7; unclear D gene. This sequence was found in a human donor with non-small cell lung cancer who had stable disease on radiotherapy plus ipilimumab. The CDR3 DNA follows: TGTGCCAGTAGTATAGCCGGGCGACTCTACGAGCAGTACTTC. It translates to CASSIAGRLYEQYF.